This note documents a single T cell receptor (beta chain) sequence. Its antigen remains unknown. Method: immunoSEQ multiplex PCR; TCRdb's copy keeps in-frame clones and lacks some. The sample contains approximately 82,000 clones, roughly 72% of which appear only once. These data originate in a study of vaccination effects on CD4 cells after COVID-19. ViraFEST used viral peptide pools to expand antigen-specific CD4+ T cells before sequencing. Having been cultured for roughly 11 days, the cells underwent CD4+ T cell isolation. Germline V gives CDR1 LNHDA, CDR2 SQIVND (reference sequence). V lost 2 bases and J lost 9, with 14 bases in between. The CDR3 contains 14 residues.

This TCR was recovered from a human donor who received a COVID-19 vaccine. The chain is built from TRBV19 and TRBJ1-5; no reliable D call. This material consisted of CD4+ T cells from PBMCs cultured with HCoV-229E spike peptides, taken before COVID-19 vaccination. The CDR3 coding sequence is TGTGCCAGTAGTATACAACTGAGGTACGGGCCCCAGCATTTT. Amino acid sequence: CASSIQLRYGPQHF.